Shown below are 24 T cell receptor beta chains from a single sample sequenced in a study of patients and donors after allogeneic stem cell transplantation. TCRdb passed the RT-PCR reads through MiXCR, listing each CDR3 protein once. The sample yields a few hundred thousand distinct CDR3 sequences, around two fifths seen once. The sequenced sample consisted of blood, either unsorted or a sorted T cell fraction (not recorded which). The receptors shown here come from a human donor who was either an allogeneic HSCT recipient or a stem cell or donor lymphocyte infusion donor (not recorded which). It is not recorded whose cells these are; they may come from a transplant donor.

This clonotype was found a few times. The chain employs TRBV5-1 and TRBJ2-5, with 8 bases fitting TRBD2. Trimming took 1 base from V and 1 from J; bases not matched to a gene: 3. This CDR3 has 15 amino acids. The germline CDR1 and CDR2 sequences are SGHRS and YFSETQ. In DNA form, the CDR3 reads TGCGCCAGCAGCTTGACTAGCGGAAGCCAAGAGACCCAGTACTTC. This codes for CASSLTSGSQETQYF. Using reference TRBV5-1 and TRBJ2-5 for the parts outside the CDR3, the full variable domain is KAGVTQTPRYLIKTRGQQVTLSCSPISGHRSVSWYQQTPGQGLQFLFEYFSETQRNKGNFPGRFSGRQFSNSRSEMNVSTLELGDSALYLCASSLTSGSQETQYFGPGTRLLVL.

For the CDR3, the DNA is TGTGCCAGCAGTTTAATGGATCAGCCCCAGCATTTT. Its translation: CASSLMDQPQHF. The V call is TRBV12-3 or TRBV12-4, the J call TRBJ1-5; D gene ambiguous. The ends were cut back, 2 bases at V and 5 bases at J, with 4 bases in the middle. CDR3 length: 12 amino acids.

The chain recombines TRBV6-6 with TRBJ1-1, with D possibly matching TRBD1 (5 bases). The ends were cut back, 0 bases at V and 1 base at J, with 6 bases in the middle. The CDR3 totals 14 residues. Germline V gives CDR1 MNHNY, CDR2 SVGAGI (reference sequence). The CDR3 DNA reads TGTGCCAGCAGTTACTCGGGGGGGAACACTGAAGCTTTCTTT. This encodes CASSYSGGNTEAFF.

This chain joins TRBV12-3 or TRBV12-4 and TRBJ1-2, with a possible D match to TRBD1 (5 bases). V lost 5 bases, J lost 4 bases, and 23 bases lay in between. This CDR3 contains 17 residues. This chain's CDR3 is CASSISGTLQKGYGYTF. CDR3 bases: TGTGCCAGCAGTATTTCTGGGACTCTACAAAAAGGCTATGGCTACACCTTC.

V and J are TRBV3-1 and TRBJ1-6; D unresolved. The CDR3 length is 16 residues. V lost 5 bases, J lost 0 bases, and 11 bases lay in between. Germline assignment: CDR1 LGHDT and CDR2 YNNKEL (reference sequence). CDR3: CASSRPFGSYNSPLHF. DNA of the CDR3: TGTGCCAGCAGCAGACCTTTTGGCTCCTATAATTCACCCCTCCACTTT.

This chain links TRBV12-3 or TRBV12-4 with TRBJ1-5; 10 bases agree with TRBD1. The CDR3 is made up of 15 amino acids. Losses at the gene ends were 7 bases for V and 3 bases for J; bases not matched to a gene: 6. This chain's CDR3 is CASTGTGAVNQPQHF. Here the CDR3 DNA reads TGTGCCAGCACGGGGACAGGGGCGGTCAATCAGCCCCAGCATTTT.

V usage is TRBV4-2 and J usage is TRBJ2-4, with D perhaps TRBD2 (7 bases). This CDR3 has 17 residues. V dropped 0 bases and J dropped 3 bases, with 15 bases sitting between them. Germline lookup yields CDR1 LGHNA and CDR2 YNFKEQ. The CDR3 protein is CASSQDPGGPGKNIQYF. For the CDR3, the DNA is TGTGCCAGCAGCCAAGATCCCGGGGGGCCTGGCAAAAACATTCAGTACTTC.

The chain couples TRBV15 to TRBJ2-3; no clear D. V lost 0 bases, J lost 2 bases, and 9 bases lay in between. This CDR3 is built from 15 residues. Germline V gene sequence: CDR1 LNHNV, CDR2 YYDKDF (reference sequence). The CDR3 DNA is TGTGCCACCAGCAGAGATAAGGGCTTCACAGATACGCAGTATTTT. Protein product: CATSRDKGFTDTQYF. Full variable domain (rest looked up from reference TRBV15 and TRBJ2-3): DAMVIQNPRYQVTQFGKPVTLSCSQTLNHNVMYWYQQKSSQAPKLLFHYYDKDFNNEADTPDNFQSRRPNTSFCFLDIRSPGLGDTAMYLCATSRDKGFTDTQYFGPGTRLTVL.

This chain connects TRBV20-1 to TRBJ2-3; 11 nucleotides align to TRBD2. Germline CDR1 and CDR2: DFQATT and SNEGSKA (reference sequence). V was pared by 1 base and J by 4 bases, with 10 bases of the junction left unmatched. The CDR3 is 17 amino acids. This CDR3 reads CSARARASGGWADTQYF. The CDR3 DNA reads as TGCAGTGCTAGAGCAAGGGCTAGCGGGGGGTGGGCAGATACGCAGTATTTT.

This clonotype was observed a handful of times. This CDR3 is CSAKRGGSYNEQFF. The CDR3 coding sequence is TGCAGTGCTAAGCGGGGGGGCTCCTACAATGAGCAGTTCTTC. The rearrangement uses TRBV20-1 and TRBJ2-1; 10 bases match TRBD2. V was clipped by 4 bases and J by 0 bases; unmatched bases: 0. In germline, CDR1 is DFQATT, CDR2 SNEGSKA (reference sequence). This CDR3 comprises 14 residues.

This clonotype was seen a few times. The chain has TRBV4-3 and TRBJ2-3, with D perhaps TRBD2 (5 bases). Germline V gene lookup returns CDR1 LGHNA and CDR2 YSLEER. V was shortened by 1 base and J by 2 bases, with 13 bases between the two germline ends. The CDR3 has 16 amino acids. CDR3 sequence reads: CASSQVYGVHTDTQYF. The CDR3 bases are TGCGCCAGCAGCCAAGTGTACGGGGTTCACACAGATACGCAGTATTTT.

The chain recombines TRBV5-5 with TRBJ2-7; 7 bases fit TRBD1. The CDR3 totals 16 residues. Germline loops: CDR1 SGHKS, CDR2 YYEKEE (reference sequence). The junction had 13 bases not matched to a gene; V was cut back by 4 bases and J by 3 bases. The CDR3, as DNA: TGTGCCAGCAGCCCCTTGGACAGGTTTGTAATCTACGAGCAGTACTTC. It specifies CASSPLDRFVIYEQYF.

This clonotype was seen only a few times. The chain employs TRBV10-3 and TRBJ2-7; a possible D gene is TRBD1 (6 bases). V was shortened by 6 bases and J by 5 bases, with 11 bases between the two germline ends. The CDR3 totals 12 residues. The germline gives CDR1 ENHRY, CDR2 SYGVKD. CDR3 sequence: CAIRQGSHEQYF. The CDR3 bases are TGTGCCATCAGACAGGGTAGTCACGAGCAGTACTTC.

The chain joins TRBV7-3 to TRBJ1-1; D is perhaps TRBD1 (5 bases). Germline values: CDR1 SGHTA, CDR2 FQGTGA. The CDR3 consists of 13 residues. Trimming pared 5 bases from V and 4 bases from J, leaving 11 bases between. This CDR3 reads CASSPGAGTEAFF. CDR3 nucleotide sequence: TGTGCCAGCAGCCCCGGGGCGGGCACTGAAGCTTTCTTT.

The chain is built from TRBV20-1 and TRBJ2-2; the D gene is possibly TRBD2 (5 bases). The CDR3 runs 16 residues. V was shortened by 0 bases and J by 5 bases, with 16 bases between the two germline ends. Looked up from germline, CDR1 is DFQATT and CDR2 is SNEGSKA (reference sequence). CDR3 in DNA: TGCAGTGCTAGAGATCGGGGTAGCGCCCTGACCGGGGAGCTGTTTTTT. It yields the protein CSARDRGSALTGELFF.

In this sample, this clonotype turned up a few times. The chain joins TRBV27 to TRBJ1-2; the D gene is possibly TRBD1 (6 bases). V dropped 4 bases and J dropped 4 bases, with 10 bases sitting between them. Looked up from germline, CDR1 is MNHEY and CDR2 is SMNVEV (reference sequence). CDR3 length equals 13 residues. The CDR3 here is CASSYHRAYGYTF. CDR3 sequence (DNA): TGTGCCAGCAGTTATCACAGGGCCTATGGCTACACCTTC.

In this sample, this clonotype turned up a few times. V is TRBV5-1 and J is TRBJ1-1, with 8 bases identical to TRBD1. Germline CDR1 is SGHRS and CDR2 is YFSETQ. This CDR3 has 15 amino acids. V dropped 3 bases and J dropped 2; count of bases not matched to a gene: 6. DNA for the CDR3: TGCGCCAGCAGCTCAATACAGGGGGGAAACACTGAAGCTTTCTTT. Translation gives CASSSIQGGNTEAFF.

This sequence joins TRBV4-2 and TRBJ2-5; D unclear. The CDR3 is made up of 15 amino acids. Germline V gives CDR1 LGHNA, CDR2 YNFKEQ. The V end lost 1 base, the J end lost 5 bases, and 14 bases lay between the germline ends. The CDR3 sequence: CASSQGSRRHETQYF. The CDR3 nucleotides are TGTGCCAGCAGCCAAGGGTCACGAAGACATGAGACCCAGTACTTC.

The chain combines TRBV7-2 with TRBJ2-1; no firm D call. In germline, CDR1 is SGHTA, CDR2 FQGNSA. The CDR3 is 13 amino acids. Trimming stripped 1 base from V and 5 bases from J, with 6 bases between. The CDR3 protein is CASSLERNNEQFF. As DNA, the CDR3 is TGTGCCAGCAGCTTAGAACGGAACAATGAGCAGTTCTTC.

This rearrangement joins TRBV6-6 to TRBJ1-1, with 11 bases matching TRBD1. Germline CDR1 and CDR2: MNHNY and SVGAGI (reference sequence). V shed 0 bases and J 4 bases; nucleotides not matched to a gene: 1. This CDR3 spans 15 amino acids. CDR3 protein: CASSYSGQGGTEAFF. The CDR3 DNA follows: TGTGCCAGCAGTTACTCGGGACAGGGGGGCACTGAAGCTTTCTTT.

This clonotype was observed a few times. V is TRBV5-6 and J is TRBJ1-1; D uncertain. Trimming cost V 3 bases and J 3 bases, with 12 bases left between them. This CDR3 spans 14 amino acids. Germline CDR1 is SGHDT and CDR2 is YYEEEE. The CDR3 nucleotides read TGTGCCAGCAGCTCCCTAATCCGCGACACTGAAGCTTTCTTT. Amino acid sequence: CASSSLIRDTEAFF.

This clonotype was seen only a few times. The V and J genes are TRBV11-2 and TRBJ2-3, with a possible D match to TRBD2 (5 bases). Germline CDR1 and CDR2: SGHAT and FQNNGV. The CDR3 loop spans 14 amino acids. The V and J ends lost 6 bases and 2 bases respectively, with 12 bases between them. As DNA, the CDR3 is TGTGCCAGCAGGGATGGAGGCTACACAGATACGCAGTATTTT. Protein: CASRDGGYTDTQYF.

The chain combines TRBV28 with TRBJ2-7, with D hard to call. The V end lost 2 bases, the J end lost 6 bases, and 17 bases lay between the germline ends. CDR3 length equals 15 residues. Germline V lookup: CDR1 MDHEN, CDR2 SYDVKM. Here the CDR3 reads CASSLRAQTLSEQYF. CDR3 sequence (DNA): TGTGCCAGCAGTTTAAGAGCCCAGACCCTCTCCGAGCAGTACTTC. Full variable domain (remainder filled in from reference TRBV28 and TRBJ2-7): DVKVTQSSRYLVKRTGEKVFLECVQDMDHENMFWYRQDPGLGLRLIYFSYDVKMKEKGDIPEGYSVSREKKERFSLILESASTNQTSMYLCASSLRAQTLSEQYFGPGTRLTVT.

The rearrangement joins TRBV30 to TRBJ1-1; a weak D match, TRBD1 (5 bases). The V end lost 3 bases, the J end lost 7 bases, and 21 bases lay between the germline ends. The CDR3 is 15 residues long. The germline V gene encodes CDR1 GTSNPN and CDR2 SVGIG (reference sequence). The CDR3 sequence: CAWSGRDRGMVEAFF. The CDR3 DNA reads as TGTGCCTGGAGCGGTCGGGACCGCGGGATGGTTGAAGCTTTCTTT. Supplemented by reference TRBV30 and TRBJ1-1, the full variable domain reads SQTIHQWPATLVQPVGSPLSLECTVEGTSNPNLYWYRQAAGRGLQLLFYSVGIGQISSEVPQNLSASRPQDRQFILSSKKLLLSDSGFYLCAWSGRDRGMVEAFFGQGTRLTVV.